These 28 T cell receptor beta chains were sequenced from one sample in a study of control samples from healthy donors and cancer patients. The repertoire was sequenced with immunoSEQ multiplex PCR; TCRdb's copy has only in-frame clones and lacks some. The sample consists of roughly 100,000 clones, roughly nine tenths of them appearing once. Sequences were obtained from blood. All receptors derive from a young woman in good health.

This chain links TRBV7-7 with TRBJ2-2; D ambiguous. This CDR3 spans 14 amino acids. V gave up 2 bases and J gave up 6 bases, with 10 bases separating them. Germline V gene sequence: CDR1 SSHAT, CDR2 FNYEAQ (reference sequence). The CDR3 is CASSLRLLPGELFF. DNA of the CDR3: TGTGCCAGCAGCTTACGACTCCTACCCGGGGAGCTGTTTTTT.

The V and J genes are TRBV2 and TRBJ2-3; TRBD1 matches 7 bases. Germline V CDR1 and CDR2: SNHLY, FYNNEI. The CDR3 sequence is 12 residues long. J gave up 7 bases and V 10 bases, and 8 bases lay outside the gene matches. In nucleotides, the CDR3 is TGTGCCACACAGGGGCTAGATAATACGCAGTATTTT. Its translation: CATQGLDNTQYF.

This rearrangement joins TRBV19 to TRBJ1-1; 7 bases are a match to TRBD1. After removal of 1 base from V and 1 base from J, the junction contained 3 bases not matched to a gene. Germline-derived CDR1 and CDR2 are LNHDA and SQIVND (reference sequence). This CDR3 is 15 amino acids long. CDR3 in amino acids: CASSIGQGGNTEAFF. The CDR3 coding sequence is TGTGCCAGTAGTATAGGACAGGGAGGGAACACTGAAGCTTTCTTT.

V usage is TRBV27 and J usage is TRBJ1-1; D gene uncertain. Germline V gene sequence: CDR1 MNHEY, CDR2 SMNVEV (reference sequence). The CDR3 extends over 16 amino acids. V dropped 5 bases and J dropped 1 base, with 17 bases sitting between them. Written as DNA, the CDR3 is TGTGCCAGCAGTCTCTCCGGGAGGAATCCGAACACTGAAGCTTTCTTT. This codes for CASSLSGRNPNTEAFF.

In this sample, this clone turned up once. The chain is built from TRBV10-3 and TRBJ1-1; tentatively, D is TRBD1 (5 bases). Trimming pared 4 bases from V and 0 bases from J, leaving 12 bases between. There are 15 residues in the CDR3. Germline CDR1 ENHRY, CDR2 SYGVKD. CDR3 amino acids: CAISGDSAMNTEAFF. Here the CDR3 DNA reads TGTGCCATCAGTGGGGACTCCGCCATGAACACTGAAGCTTTCTTT.

The J gene is TRBJ2-7, the V gene TRBV5-4; 7 bases align to TRBD2. The CDR3 loop spans 16 amino acids. The germline gives CDR1 SGHNT, CDR2 YYREEE (reference sequence). V was clipped by 3 bases and J by 3 bases; unmatched bases: 12. The CDR3 DNA reads as TGTGCCAGCAGCTATCAATCCGGGACGGGAGGCTACGAGCAGTACTTC. It specifies CASSYQSGTGGYEQYF. The full variable domain, in which reference TRBV5-4 and TRBJ2-7 provide the parts outside the CDR3, is ETGVTQSPTHLIKTRGQQVTLRCSSQSGHNTVSWYQQALGQGPQFIFQYYREEENGRGNFPPRFSGLQFPNYSSELNVNALELDDSALYLCASSYQSGTGGYEQYFGPGTRLTVT.

This clone was picked up one time. The V call is TRBV6-5, the J call TRBJ2-2, with 7 bases lining up with TRBD1. Trimming at V came to 6 bases and at J to 6 bases, leaving 7 bases not matched to a gene. Germline CDR1 reads MNHEY; CDR2 reads SVGAGI. The CDR3 loop spans 14 amino acids. The CDR3: CASRLGQKAGELFF. DNA for the CDR3: TGTGCCAGCAGACTGGGACAGAAGGCCGGGGAGCTGTTTTTT.

This sequence joins TRBV3-1 (or the pseudogene TRBV3-2) and TRBJ1-2; D may be TRBD1 (6 bases). Trimming stripped 2 bases from V and 8 bases from J, with 18 bases between. CDR1 LGHDT and CDR2 YNNKEL come from the germline V gene (reference sequence). This CDR3 has 15 residues. The CDR3 DNA reads TGTGCCAGCAGCCAATACGACAGGCCAGGTGGGGGCTACACCTTC. Translated, it gives CASSQYDRPGGGYTF.

This clone has just a few counts. The rearrangement links TRBV7-6 to TRBJ2-6; D perhaps matches TRBD2 (5 bases). The CDR3 totals 15 residues. V lost 2 bases, J lost 2 bases, and 7 bases lay in between. The germline V gene encodes CDR1 SGHVS and CDR2 FNYEAQ. The CDR3 coding sequence is TGTGCCAGCAGCTTACATAGCGCTGGGGCCAACGTCCTGACTTTC. It encodes CASSLHSAGANVLTF. The complete variable domain, with remaining parts taken from reference TRBV7-6 and TRBJ2-6, reads GAGVSQSPRYKVTKRGQDVALRCDPISGHVSLYWYRQALGQGPEFLTYFNYEAQQDKSGLPNDRFSAERPEGSISTLTIQRTEQRDSAMYRCASSLHSAGANVLTFGAGSRLTVL.

This chain connects TRBV7-9 to TRBJ2-1, with D possibly matching TRBD2 (5 bases). The V gene lost 5 bases and the J gene lost 3 bases, with 17 bases spanning the gap. Germline V lookup: CDR1 SEHNR, CDR2 FQNEAQ (reference sequence). The CDR3 is made up of 16 amino acids. The CDR3 spells CASSGVYEGNYNEQFF. The CDR3 DNA reads as TGTGCCAGCAGCGGGGTGTATGAGGGCAACTACAATGAGCAGTTCTTC.

The V gene is TRBV5-1, the J gene TRBJ1-6; tentative D call: TRBD1 (6 bases). The germline gives CDR1 SGHRS, CDR2 YFSETQ. Trimming shortened V by 0 bases and J by 7 bases, and 11 bases separated the two germline ends. The CDR3 runs 15 residues. This CDR3 reads CASSLAQTGNSPLHF. In DNA, the CDR3 is TGCGCCAGCAGCTTGGCGCAAACAGGGAATTCACCCCTCCACTTT.

J is TRBJ2-1 and V is TRBV7-9, with 12 bases identical to TRBD2. Unmatched junction bases numbered 8, after V lost 4 bases and J lost 7 bases. The germline CDR1 and CDR2 sequences are SEHNR and FQNEAQ (reference sequence). This CDR3 is built from 16 residues. CDR3 nucleotides: TGTGCCAGCAGCTACCTAGCGGGAGGGCCGGGTAATGAGCAGTTCTTC. This translates into CASSYLAGGPGNEQFF.

V is TRBV6-5 and J is TRBJ2-1; 11 bases match TRBD2. Germline CDR1 is MNHEY and CDR2 is SVGAGI. V gave up 1 base and J gave up 9 bases; unmatched junction bases: 8. This CDR3 region has 16 residues. The CDR3, as DNA: TGTGCCAGCAGTTACTTTAGCGGGAGGGCCTTCGGTGAGCAGTTCTTC. Translation: CASSYFSGRAFGEQFF.

This clone appeared a single time. The genes are TRBV11-3 and TRBJ1-2; the match to TRBD1 covers 7 bases. The CDR3 consists of 13 residues. Germline loops: CDR1 SGHNT, CDR2 YENEEA. V lost 3 bases to trimming and J lost 8 bases; unmatched junction nucleotides: 6. In nucleotides, the CDR3 is TGTGCCAGCAGCTTGTATACAGGGGTCGGCTACACCTTC. Encoded protein: CASSLYTGVGYTF.

The sample holds one count of this clone. The chain carries TRBV6-1 and TRBJ1-5; D is uncertain. Germline V lookup: CDR1 MNHNS, CDR2 SASEGT. V lost 1 base to trimming and J lost 7 bases, with 5 bases between them. This CDR3 contains 12 residues. The CDR3 region is CASSEGTQPQHF. CDR3 in DNA: TGTGCCAGCAGTGAAGGTACCCAGCCCCAGCATTTT.

In the case of this clone: A junction end diverges from the germline sequence, so it may reflect a read error. The chain employs TRBV7-9 and TRBJ1-2; D may be TRBD1 (6 bases). CDR3 length: 12 amino acids. Germline V gene data show CDR1 as SEHNR and CDR2 as FQNEAQ (reference sequence). Written as DNA, the CDR3 is TGTGCCAGCAGCTTAATACAGGGTTCTGCCTTCTTC. This translates into CASSLIQGSAFF.

This chain uses TRBV7-6 with TRBJ1-3, with a weak D call TRBD1 (5 bases). Trimming removed 1 base at V and 0 bases at J, with 16 bases between. The CDR3 is made up of 18 amino acids. CDR1 is SGHVS, CDR2 FNYEAQ, per germline. CDR3 in DNA: TGTGCCAGCAGCTTAGGTGGGGCAGGTCGTCGCTCTGGAAACACCATATATTTT. Protein: CASSLGGAGRRSGNTIYF.

The V call is TRBV3-1 (or the pseudogene TRBV3-2), the J call TRBJ2-2; D possibly corresponds to TRBD1 (6 bases). Trimming took 6 bases from V and 6 from J, leaving 11 bases between them. Germline V gives CDR1 LGHDT, CDR2 YNNKEL (reference sequence). CDR3 length equals 13 residues. The CDR3: CASRRQVPGELFF. CDR3 sequence (DNA): TGTGCCAGCAGGCGACAGGTCCCCGGGGAGCTGTTTTTT.

The chain combines TRBV5-1 with TRBJ1-4; D may be TRBD1 (6 bases). Germline assignment: CDR1 SGHRS and CDR2 YFSETQ. This CDR3 is 13 amino acids long. Trimming removed 2 bases at V and 7 bases at J, with 9 bases between. The CDR3 spells CASSFPGAEKLFF. As DNA, the CDR3 is TGCGCCAGCAGCTTCCCAGGGGCTGAAAAACTGTTTTTT.

The J gene is TRBJ1-2, the V gene TRBV29-1; TRBD1 might be the D (6 bases). This CDR3 is 14 amino acids long. V lost 4 bases, J lost 5 bases, and 17 bases lay in between. Germline V gene data show CDR1 as SQVTM and CDR2 as ANQGSEA. CDR3 amino acids: CSVVVLYTGYGYTF. In nucleotides, the CDR3 is TGCAGCGTTGTAGTGTTGTACACAGGGTATGGCTACACCTTC.

This chain uses TRBV6-5 with TRBJ2-1, with D perhaps matching TRBD2 (5 bases). Germline CDR1 MNHEY, CDR2 SVGAGI. CDR3 length: 13 amino acids. Trimming pared 2 bases from V and 11 bases from J, leaving 13 bases between. The CDR3 coding sequence is TGTGCCAGCAGTTACGACGTAGCGACAAAGCAGTTCTTC. Protein product: CASSYDVATKQFF.

The chain joins TRBV5-8 to TRBJ1-1; D gene unclear. V lost 0 bases and J 0 bases, leaving 12 bases between the germline ends. The germline gives CDR1 SGHTS, CDR2 YDEGEE. The CDR3 loop spans 16 amino acids. DNA of the CDR3: TGTGCCAGCAGCTTGGGGAGTGGGGTGGTGAACACTGAAGCTTTCTTT. It codes for CASSLGSGVVNTEAFF.

The V and J genes are TRBV5-5 and TRBJ1-5; TRBD1 matches at 8 bases. The trim removed 1 base at V and 1 base at J, leaving 1 base unmatched. CDR3 length: 15 amino acids. Germline values: CDR1 SGHKS, CDR2 YYEKEE (reference sequence). CDR3 residues: CASSLRQGSNQPQHF. The CDR3 DNA is TGTGCCAGCAGCTTGCGACAGGGGAGCAATCAGCCCCAGCATTTT.

As concerns this clone: An end of the junction does not agree with germline; a read error may underlie this. The V gene is TRBV18, the J gene TRBJ1-1, with D perhaps TRBD1 (5 bases). This CDR3 has 13 amino acids. CDR1 and CDR2 (germline): KGHSH, LQKENI. This CDR3 reads CASSPPGPPGMIF. In DNA, the CDR3 is TGTGCCAGCTCACCACCGGGGCCGCCGGGAATGATCTTT.

The chain links TRBV6-5 to TRBJ1-5; 9 nucleotides align to TRBD1. Trimming at V came to 8 bases and at J to 5 bases, leaving 7 bases not matched to a gene. CDR1 and CDR2 from the germline V gene are MNHEY and SVGAGI. The CDR3 spans 14 residues. CDR3 bases: TGTGCCAGCGGCCCCGGGACAGGGCATCAGCCCCAGCATTTT. The encoded protein is CASGPGTGHQPQHF.

This clone was detected only a few times. The J gene is TRBJ1-2, the V gene TRBV3-1 (or the pseudogene TRBV3-2); a weak D match, TRBD1 (5 bases). Trimming stripped 8 bases from V and 5 bases from J, with 18 bases between. Germline CDR1 LGHDT, CDR2 YNNKEL (reference sequence). The CDR3 length is 14 residues. The CDR3 here is CASSRQGSGYGYTF. CDR3 coding DNA: TGTGCCAGCTCTCGGCAGGGATCAGGGTATGGCTACACCTTC.

The chain combines TRBV30 with TRBJ1-5; 8 bases agree with TRBD1. Germline values: CDR1 GTSNPN, CDR2 SVGIG (reference sequence). The CDR3 totals 15 residues. V lost 3 bases, J lost 4 bases, and 8 bases stayed unmatched. CDR3 nucleotide sequence: TGTGCCTGGAGAAGACAGGGGACGAGGAATCAGCCCCAGCATTTT. This translates into CAWRRQGTRNQPQHF.

The V call is TRBV5-1, the J call TRBJ2-6; D might be TRBD1 or TRBD2, each matching 6 bases. Deletions cut 2 bases from V and 0 bases from J, with 24 bases between. The CDR3 consists of 21 residues. The germline CDR1 and CDR2 sequences are SGHRS and YFSETQ. CDR3 residues: CASSFRGTGRRDRSGANVLTF. The DNA for the CDR3 is TGCGCCAGCAGCTTCCGGGGAACAGGGCGGAGGGACCGCTCTGGGGCCAACGTCCTGACTTTC.